The text below deals with one TCR beta chain. These data come from a study of control samples from healthy donors and cancer patients. Profiling relied on immunoSEQ multiplex PCR, and the TCRdb table lists in-frame clones only, not all of them. The table shows tens of thousands of clones, with around 79% occurring only once. Deletions cut 0 bases from V and 0 bases from J, with 6 bases between. The germline gives CDR1 MRHNA, CDR2 SNTAGT. The CDR3 consists of 16 residues. This receptor was taken from a man aged 60 to 69 with head and neck cancer. Input material: PBMCs. The genes are TRBV6-4 and TRBJ2-6; no clear D gene. The CDR3, as DNA: TGTGCCAGCAGTGACTCTGGCAGCTCTGGGGCCAACGTCCTGACTTTC. It is translated as CASSDSGSSGANVLTF.